In this sample, the clone carrying this TCR beta chain turned up a few times. Sequencing of TCR beta was performed on blood CD8+ T cells and on blood CD4+ T cells. The source of the sample is a study of CD8 T cells in Susac syndrome. Random hexamers were used to reverse transcribe 0.5 to 1 ug of RNA. TCRdb processed the immunoSEQ multiplex PCR reads anew with MiXCR; each CDR3 protein has one entry. The repertoire includes about 430,000 distinct CDR3 sequences, more than 70% of them detected once, and roughly 0.11% sits in the top ten. V was cut by 6 bases and J by 3 bases, with 18 bases left in between. CDR1 is SQVTM and CDR2 is ANQGSEA in the germline V gene. The CDR3 runs 14 residues.

The sample consisted of CD8+ T cells from PBMCs. The gene calls are TRBV29-1 and TRBJ2-7; TRBD1 or TRBD2 may be the D gene (5 bases each). This receptor was identified in a human donor with multiple sclerosis. CDR3 DNA: TGCAGCGTACGTTCGGCCGGGGACGGCTACGAGCAGTACTTC. Residues: CSVRSAGDGYEQYF.